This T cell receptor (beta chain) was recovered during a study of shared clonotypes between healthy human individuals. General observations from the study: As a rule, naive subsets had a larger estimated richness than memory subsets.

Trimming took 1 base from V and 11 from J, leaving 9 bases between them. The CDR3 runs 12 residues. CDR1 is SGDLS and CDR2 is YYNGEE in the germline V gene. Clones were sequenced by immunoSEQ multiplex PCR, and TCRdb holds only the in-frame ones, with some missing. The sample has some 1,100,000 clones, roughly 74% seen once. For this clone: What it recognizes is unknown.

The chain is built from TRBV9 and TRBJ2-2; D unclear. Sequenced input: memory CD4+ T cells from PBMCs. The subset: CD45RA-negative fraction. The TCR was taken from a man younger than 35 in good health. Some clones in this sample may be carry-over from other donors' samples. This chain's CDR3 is CASSVLHGELFF. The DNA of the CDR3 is TGTGCCAGCAGCGTACTCCATGGAGAGCTGTTTTTT. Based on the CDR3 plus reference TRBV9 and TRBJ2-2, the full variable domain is DSGVTQTPKHLITATGQRVTLRCSPRSGDLSVYWYQQSLDQGLQFLIQYYNGEERAKGNILERFSAQQFPDLHSELNLSSLELGDSALYFCASSVLHGELFFGEGSRLTVL.